These 2 T cell receptor beta chains were sequenced from one sample in a study of tumor and adjacent non-tumor tissue in lung cancer. No cell sorting was done before RNA was extracted from the tissue. This non-tumor lung sample came from over 3 cm beyond the tumor edge. Three rounds of nested PCR, following a modified ARM-PCR protocol, produced the TCRbeta library. TCRdb processed the multiplex PCR reads anew with MiXCR; each CDR3 protein has one entry. Of more than 60,000 distinct CDR3 sequences in the sample, around three quarters were seen once. What was sequenced was distant non-tumor lung tissue. The receptors shown here come from a man between 60 and 70 years old with non-small cell lung cancer.

A word on this clonotype: One junction end disagrees with the germline gene, perhaps due to a read error. CDR3 sequence (DNA): TGTAGCGTTGGGAGAGGGGCCTACGAGCAGTACTTC. This sequence encodes CSVGRGAYEQYF. The rearrangement uses TRBV29-1 and TRBJ2-7; the D call may be TRBD1 or TRBD2 (5 bases each). This CDR3 has 12 amino acids. The germline V gene has CDR1 SQVTM and CDR2 ANQGSEA.

Regarding this clonotype: This CDR3 is missing its conserved last phenylalanine or tryptophan, likely due to a read error. The rearrangement uses TRBV4-1 and TRBJ2-1; D is perhaps TRBD2 (6 bases). Germline V CDR1 and CDR2: MGHRA, YSYEKL. The CDR3 runs 14 residues. V lost 5 bases, J lost 12 bases, and 20 bases lay in between. DNA for the CDR3: TGCGCCAGCAGCACCGGAGGGGCGTCTGATGGGCAGTTCATC. Translating gives CASSTGGASDGQFI.